These 32 T cell receptor beta chains originate from one sample sequenced in a study of shared clonotypes between healthy human individuals. The data were produced by immunoSEQ multiplex PCR, yet TCRdb's version contains in-frame clones alone and is incomplete. This repertoire shows 2 million to 2.5 million clones, roughly 95% found once; its top ten account for 0.1% to 0.15%. The specimen was naive CD4+ T cells sorted from blood. Noted subset: CD45RA+ positively selected. These receptor sequences come from a man aged 18-30 years in good health.

The chain employs TRBV30 and TRBJ1-1, with D maybe TRBD1 (5 bases). This CDR3 has 13 residues. CDR1 GTSNPN and CDR2 SVGIG come from the germline V gene (reference sequence). V dropped 1 base and J dropped 3 bases, with 9 bases sitting between them. Here the CDR3 DNA reads TGTGCCTGGAGTGGACAGTCTTACACTGAAGCTTTCTTT. This gives the protein CAWSGQSYTEAFF.

The rearrangement uses TRBV11-2 and TRBJ1-4, with 11 bases fitting TRBD1. The CDR3 spans 15 residues. With 3 bases clipped from V and 8 bases from J, the junction kept 5 bases outside the gene matches. CDR1 is SGHAT, CDR2 FQNNGV, per germline. The chain's CDR3 is CASSFMDRGREKLFF. CDR3 sequence (DNA): TGTGCCAGCAGCTTTATGGACAGGGGGCGAGAAAAACTGTTTTTT.

A word on this clone: Mismatch with germline at one junction end may stem from a read error. This chain connects TRBV28 to TRBJ1-2; no clear D. Germline CDR1 is MDHEN and CDR2 is SYDVKM. The CDR3 loop spans 13 amino acids. DNA of the CDR3: TGTGCCAGTAGTTCTTTTGGGTACTATGGCTACACCTTC. Protein sequence: CASSSFGYYGYTF.

The J gene is TRBJ2-1, the V gene TRBV27; D is unresolved. Germline V lookup: CDR1 MNHEY, CDR2 SMNVEV (reference sequence). There are 11 residues in the CDR3. V lost 4 bases, J lost 9 bases, and 7 bases lay in between. The CDR3 loop is CASSSIREQFF. CDR3 in DNA: TGTGCCAGCAGTTCGATTCGTGAGCAGTTCTTC.

CDR3 in DNA: TGCAGCGTTGACGGGGACCCGCTAGAGACCCAGTACTTC. Its protein product is CSVDGDPLETQYF. The chain combines TRBV29-1 with TRBJ2-5; tentatively, D is TRBD1 or TRBD2 (5 bases each). This CDR3 spans 13 amino acids. The V end lost 3 bases, the J end lost 4 bases, and 12 bases lay between the germline ends. The germline V gene encodes CDR1 SQVTM and CDR2 ANQGSEA. The full variable domain, rest sourced from reference TRBV29-1 and TRBJ2-5, is SAVISQKPSRDICQRGTSLTIQCQVDSQVTMMFWYRQQPGQSLTLIATANQGSEATYESGFVIDKFPISRPNLTFSTLTVSNMSPEDSSIYLCSVDGDPLETQYFGPGTRLLVL.

This clone was observed once. DNA of the CDR3: TGTGCCTGGTCGGTTCCCCCAGCGGGGGGGCTTGATACGCAGTATTTT. As protein: CAWSVPPAGGLDTQYF. The gene calls are TRBV30 and TRBJ2-3, with 10 bases aligning to TRBD2. This CDR3 spans 16 amino acids. V was pared by 5 bases and J by 6 bases, with 14 bases of the junction left unmatched. Germline V lookup: CDR1 GTSNPN, CDR2 SVGIG (reference sequence).

For this clone: This sample also contains other DNA sequences that code for the same CDR3. J is TRBJ1-2 and V is TRBV6-1; 7 nucleotides align to TRBD1. The junction had 0 bases not matched to a gene; V was cut back by 4 bases and J by 1 base. CDR3 size: 13 residues. Germline CDR1 reads MNHNS; CDR2 reads SASEGT. CDR3 nucleotide sequence: TGTGCCAGCAGTGGACAGGGTAACTATGGCTACACCTTC. Translation gives CASSGQGNYGYTF.

In its sample, this clone was seen once. The gene calls are TRBV6-6 and TRBJ1-5; D uncertain. This CDR3 is 14 amino acids long. The V gene lost 0 bases and the J gene lost 10 bases, with 13 bases spanning the gap. Germline V gene lookup returns CDR1 MNHNY and CDR2 SVGAGI (reference sequence). The CDR3: CASSYSGSAGPQHF. The CDR3 nucleotides read TGTGCCAGCAGTTACTCGGGGTCGGCGGGACCCCAGCATTTT.

The chain couples TRBV19 to TRBJ2-2; 8 nucleotides match TRBD2. V lost 1 base, J lost 5 bases, and 3 bases stayed unmatched. Germline V gene data show CDR1 as LNHDA and CDR2 as SQIVND (reference sequence). The CDR3 covers 15 residues. The chain's CDR3 is CASSIAGGRTGELFF. CDR3 DNA: TGTGCCAGTAGTATAGCGGGAGGGCGTACCGGGGAGCTGTTTTTT.

The CDR3, as DNA: TGTGCCAGCAGCCTACCCAGAGGGGGGTACAATGAGCAGTTCTTC. It codes for CASSLPRGGYNEQFF. V is TRBV28 and J is TRBJ2-1; D might be TRBD1 or TRBD2, each matching 6 bases. The ends were cut back, 6 bases at V and 4 bases at J, with 16 bases in the middle. This CDR3 spans 15 amino acids. Germline V gene lookup returns CDR1 MDHEN and CDR2 SYDVKM.

The CDR3 nucleotides read TGTGCCAGCAGCAGGGAACGCCGGGGGGAGCTGTTTTTT. This translates into CASSRERRGELFF. The chain has TRBV7-2 and TRBJ2-2; D not certain. Trimming removed 5 bases at V and 8 bases at J, with 12 bases between. Germline V CDR1 and CDR2: SGHTA, FQGNSA. The CDR3 runs to 13 residues.

The chain combines TRBV5-4 with TRBJ2-3; D not resolved. The CDR3 runs 13 residues. The V gene lost 0 bases and the J gene lost 6 bases, with 8 bases spanning the gap. Germline V gene lookup returns CDR1 SGHNT and CDR2 YYREEE (reference sequence). This CDR3 reads CASSLDEKDTQYF. The CDR3 nucleotides read TGTGCCAGCAGCTTGGACGAGAAGGATACGCAGTATTTT.

The chain couples TRBV6-6 to TRBJ2-1, with 8 positions matching TRBD2. The junction had 3 bases not matched to a gene; V was cut back by 2 bases and J by 15 bases. CDR1 MNHNY and CDR2 SVGAGI come from the germline V gene (reference sequence). The CDR3 spans 11 residues. The CDR3 DNA reads as TGTGCCAGCAGTTACGGGACTAGTCGGTTCTTC. It specifies CASSYGTSRFF.

The rearrangement uses TRBV18 and TRBJ2-6; a weak D match, TRBD2 (6 bases). Germline loops: CDR1 KGHSH, CDR2 LQKENI. V was cut by 8 bases and J by 0 bases, with 14 bases left in between. The CDR3 totals 16 residues. CDR3: CASSSAGSSGANVLTF. DNA for the CDR3: TGTGCCAGCAGCTCGGCCGGGAGCTCTGGGGCCAACGTCCTGACTTTC.

The gene calls are TRBV11-3 and TRBJ2-1; D is tentatively TRBD1 or TRBD2 (5 bases each). The V gene lost 0 bases and the J gene lost 7 bases, with 13 bases spanning the gap. CDR1 and CDR2 from the germline V gene are SGHNT and YENEEA. The CDR3 extends over 15 amino acids. For the CDR3, the DNA is TGTGCCAGCAGCTTAGATCGGGACCCTCGGAATGAGCAGTTCTTC. This translates into CASSLDRDPRNEQFF.

A word on this clone: Other DNA sequences from this sample encode an identical CDR3 as well. This rearrangement joins TRBV11-3 to TRBJ1-1; no reliable D call. CDR3 size: 13 residues. The germline gives CDR1 SGHNT, CDR2 YENEEA. V was shortened by 1 base and J by 1 base, with 4 bases between the two germline ends. CDR3 loop: CASSLAGNTEAFF. CDR3 DNA sequence: TGTGCCAGCAGCTTAGCAGGGAACACTGAAGCTTTCTTT.

This clone was seen just once. This chain joins TRBV5-1 and TRBJ1-1; D might be TRBD1 (6 bases). This CDR3 is 15 amino acids long. CDR1 and CDR2 (germline): SGHRS, YFSETQ. The V gene lost 4 bases and the J gene lost 1 base, with 14 bases spanning the gap. The CDR3 DNA sequence: TGCGCCAGCAGCGCTACACAGGGAGGGAACACTGAAGCTTTCTTT. It specifies CASSATQGGNTEAFF.

CDR3 amino acids: CASSISPQRGEQFF. In nucleotides, the CDR3 is TGTGCCAGTAGTATTAGCCCCCAGCGGGGTGAGCAGTTCTTC. This chain uses TRBV19 with TRBJ2-1; TRBD2 agrees at 7 bases. The germline CDR1 and CDR2 sequences are LNHDA and SQIVND (reference sequence). CDR3 size: 14 residues. After removal of 3 bases from V and 9 bases from J, the junction contained 8 bases not matched to a gene.

This clone was observed once. This chain uses TRBV4-3 with TRBJ2-3; D ambiguous. The CDR3 extends over 16 amino acids. Germline-derived CDR1 and CDR2 are LGHNA and YSLEER. V was pared by 0 bases and J by 12 bases, with 22 bases between. The CDR3 is CASSQDGRSRATNQYF. The CDR3 DNA reads as TGCGCCAGCAGCCAAGATGGGCGGTCCCGAGCTACCAATCAGTATTTT.

J is TRBJ1-2 and V is TRBV28; possible D gene TRBD1, 6 bases. The CDR3 length is 14 residues. The V and J ends lost 3 bases and 8 bases respectively, with 16 bases between them. The germline CDR1 and CDR2 sequences are MDHEN and SYDVKM. The CDR3 protein is CASSFTVQGRGYTF. The DNA for the CDR3 is TGTGCCAGCAGTTTTACCGTACAGGGACGGGGCTACACCTTC.

The rearrangement uses TRBV7-8 and TRBJ1-5; TRBD1 agrees at 9 bases. There are 16 residues in the CDR3. Germline-derived CDR1 and CDR2 are SGHVS and FQNEAQ. V trimming: 2 bases; J trimming: 4 bases; junction bases outside the gene matches: 6. CDR3 sequence reads: CASSLLRDRVNQPQHF. DNA for the CDR3: TGTGCCAGCAGCTTATTGCGGGACAGGGTAAATCAGCCCCAGCATTTT.

The chain recombines TRBV30 with TRBJ1-2, with a tentative D call TRBD1 (6 bases). The V end lost 4 bases, the J end lost 6 bases, and 24 bases lay between the germline ends. Per the germline V gene, CDR1 is GTSNPN and CDR2 is SVGIG (reference sequence). The CDR3 has 16 amino acids. The CDR3 sequence: CAWNRDVLGARNGYTF. The CDR3 DNA reads as TGTGCCTGGAATAGGGACGTACTGGGGGCGCGGAATGGCTACACCTTC. Drawing the rest from reference TRBV30 and TRBJ1-2, the complete variable domain is SQTIHQWPATLVQPVGSPLSLECTVEGTSNPNLYWYRQAAGRGLQLLFYSVGIGQISSEVPQNLSASRPQDRQFILSSKKLLLSDSGFYLCAWNRDVLGARNGYTFGSGTRLTVV.

Note on this clone: Being one base from a much bigger clone, this may be a read error. Other DNA sequences of this sample code for an identical CDR3. This rearrangement joins TRBV18 to TRBJ1-1; D call uncertain. V lost 2 bases and J lost 1, with 2 bases in between. This CDR3 contains 12 residues. Germline V CDR1 and CDR2: KGHSH, LQKENI. Here the CDR3 DNA reads TGTGCCAGCTCACCAGAGAACACTGAAGCTTTCTTT. It specifies CASSPENTEAFF.

The chain combines TRBV10-3 with TRBJ1-2; 7 nucleotides match TRBD1. In germline, CDR1 is ENHRY, CDR2 SYGVKD. The J segment lost 5 bases and the V segment lost 10 bases, leaving 10 bases of the junction unmatched. This CDR3 region has 13 residues. The CDR3 sequence is CASVQGFDYGYTF. In DNA, the CDR3 is TGTGCCAGCGTACAGGGGTTCGATTATGGCTACACCTTC.

This chain connects TRBV6-1 to TRBJ2-7; perhaps TRBD1 as D (5 bases). The V and J ends lost 7 bases and 1 base respectively, with 14 bases between them. Germline loops: CDR1 MNHNS, CDR2 SASEGT. The CDR3 has 14 amino acids. In DNA, the CDR3 is TGTGCCAGCACCCAGGGCCCAGGGTCCTACGAGCAGTACTTC. Translated, it gives CASTQGPGSYEQYF.

This clone was counted only a few times. The V and J genes are TRBV7-9 and TRBJ1-1; D remains unclear. Germline V gene data show CDR1 as SEHNR and CDR2 as FQNEAQ (reference sequence). With 5 bases removed from V and 2 bases from J, the gap between germline ends came to 3 bases. This CDR3 comprises 11 residues. The CDR3 region is CASSTNTEAFF. CDR3 sequence (DNA): TGTGCCAGCAGCACCAACACTGAAGCTTTCTTT.

The chain is built from TRBV11-3 and TRBJ2-3; no firm D call. The V end was cut by 5 bases, the J end by 9 bases, with 12 bases between. This CDR3 has 12 residues. Germline CDR1 reads SGHNT; CDR2 reads YENEEA. DNA for the CDR3: TGTGCCAGCAGCCGCTCTCGAGGAACGCAGTATTTT. Its translation is CASSRSRGTQYF.

The V call is TRBV9, the J call TRBJ2-7; 9 positions agree with TRBD1. Germline CDR1 is SGDLS and CDR2 is YYNGEE. The CDR3 runs to 16 residues. After removal of 4 bases from V and 2 bases from J, the junction contained 10 bases not matched to a gene. CDR3 loop: CASSPRTGTGTYEQYF. CDR3 in DNA: TGTGCCAGCAGCCCCCGGACAGGGACAGGGACCTACGAGCAGTACTTC.

The chain combines TRBV5-1 with TRBJ1-3; possibly TRBD1 for D (5 bases). Germline lookup yields CDR1 SGHRS and CDR2 YFSETQ. CDR3 length: 16 residues. Trimming removed 0 bases from V and 4 bases from J, with 14 bases in between. The CDR3 sequence: CASSLAASGGGNTIYF. The CDR3 coding sequence is TGCGCCAGCAGCTTGGCGGCCTCCGGGGGAGGAAACACCATATATTTT.

The chain's CDR3 is CASSVAQSLAPNTGELFF. The CDR3 nucleotides are TGTGCCAGCAGCGTAGCTCAAAGTCTAGCGCCGAACACCGGGGAGCTGTTTTTT. This chain connects TRBV9 to TRBJ2-2; D is possibly TRBD2 (6 bases). The germline V gene encodes CDR1 SGDLS and CDR2 YYNGEE. This CDR3 is built from 18 residues. V dropped 0 bases and J dropped 0 bases, with 15 bases sitting between them.

The chain combines TRBV7-9 with TRBJ1-5; 8 bases match TRBD1. This CDR3 spans 18 amino acids. The germline gives CDR1 SEHNR, CDR2 FQNEAQ (reference sequence). Trimming cost V 1 base and J 5 bases; bases outside gene matches: 13. CDR3 coding DNA: TGTGCCAGCAGCTTAGGGGACAGGATCTTTCTCGACTATCAGCCCCAGCATTTT. It is translated as CASSLGDRIFLDYQPQHF.

In DNA form, the CDR3 reads TGCGCCAGCAGCTTGACAGGGGATTTCATGGGGACCCTCCACTTT. This sequence encodes CASSLTGDFMGTLHF. This chain uses TRBV5-1 with TRBJ1-6; 7 bases line up with TRBD1. After removal of 1 base from V and 14 bases from J, the junction contained 12 bases not matched to a gene. CDR1 SGHRS and CDR2 YFSETQ come from the germline V gene. The CDR3 sequence is 15 residues long.